The entry below gives a single T cell receptor (beta chain) sequence along with its context. These data originate in a study of blood T cell repertoires in COVID-19. The data were produced by immunoSEQ multiplex PCR, yet TCRdb's version contains in-frame clones alone and is incomplete. The repertoire has over 250,000 clones, around nine tenths of them found once; the top ten carry about 2.7%. Deletions cut 10 bases from V and 4 bases from J, with 19 bases between. There are 15 residues in the CDR3. The germline V gene has CDR1 MNHEY and CDR2 SVGAGI. Specimen: PBMCs or T cells enriched from blood (not recorded which). The source is a woman aged 18-29 years who had recovered from COVID-19. This chain uses TRBV6-5 with TRBJ2-2; tentative D call: TRBD1 (6 bases). This CDR3 is CATWTGLGGTGELFF. The CDR3 nucleotides are TGTGCCACCTGGACGGGTTTAGGGGGCACCGGGGAGCTGTTTTTT.